This is a list of T cell receptor beta chains from one sample in a study of shared clonotypes between healthy human individuals. This table comes from immunoSEQ multiplex PCR, and its TCRdb copy is limited to in-frame clones, with some not included. The sample includes more than 2,000,000 clones, 85% to 95% of them seen just once. The sequencing sample was made of naive CD4+ T cells sorted from blood. These receptor sequences come from a man aged 18-30 years in good health. CDR3s include the opening cysteine and the closing phenylalanine or tryptophan. A D gene is named only where the DNA matches it firmly. Clone sizes are given selectively: once, few, many, or a class where the clone is expanded.

size: .
J: TRBJ2-3
D: .
V: TRBV25-1
length: 15
DNA: TGTGCCAGCAGTGAAGTACCCGGGATCACAGATACGCAGTATTTT
CDR3: CASSEVPGITDTQYF

size: .
J: TRBJ2-3
D: .
V: TRBV5-1
length: 14
DNA: TGCGCCAGCAGTGGGATTGGGGGCACAGATACGCAGTATTTT
CDR3: CASSGIGGTDTQYF

size: .
J: TRBJ2-1
D: .
V: TRBV15
length: 14
DNA: TGTGCCACCAGCAGAGGTGGGACCTACAATGAGCAGTTCTTC
CDR3: CATSRGGTYNEQFF

size: .
J: TRBJ2-7
D: .
V: TRBV6-6
length: 12
DNA: TGTGCCAGCACTTCAAGCTCCTACGAGCAGTACTTC
CDR3: CASTSSSYEQYF

size: .
J: TRBJ1-1
D: .
V: TRBV6-1
length: 13
DNA: TGTGCCAGCATAGGGGGGCACGACACTGAAGCTTTCTTT
CDR3: CASIGGHDTEAFF

size: .
J: TRBJ2-7
D: .
V: TRBV29-1
length: 13
DNA: TGCAGCGTGGGGCCCCGGGGATCCTACGAGCAGTACTTC
CDR3: CSVGPRGSYEQYF

size: .
J: TRBJ2-2
D: TRBD1
V: TRBV6-5
length: 12
DNA: TGTGCCAGCTCAGGGGGCTCCGGGGAGCTGTTTTTT
CDR3: CASSGGSGELFF

size: .
J: TRBJ2-2
D: .
V: TRBV5-5
length: 12
DNA: TGTGCCAGCAGCCCTAACACCGGGGAGCTGTTTTTT
CDR3: CASSPNTGELFF

size: .
J: TRBJ2-5
D: TRBD2
V: TRBV2
length: 15
DNA: TGTGCCAGCAGTTTGATTAGCGGGGGGGCCGAGACCCAGTACTTC
CDR3: CASSLISGGAETQYF

size: .
J: TRBJ2-7
D: TRBD1
V: TRBV2
length: 13
DNA: TGTGCCAGCAGTGTCACACAGGGGAGAGAGCAGTACTTC
CDR3: CASSVTQGREQYF

size: .
J: TRBJ2-4
D: .
V: TRBV11-2
length: 15
DNA: TGTGCCAGCATCCCGACGGCCGGTGGCAAAAACATTCAGTACTTC
CDR3: CASIPTAGGKNIQYF

size: .
J: TRBJ2-7
D: .
V: TRBV19
length: 14
DNA: TGTGCCAGTAGTAACCGGGAGTTGGGCAACGAGCAGTACTTC
CDR3: CASSNRELGNEQYF

size: .
J: TRBJ2-5
D: TRBD1
V: TRBV5-6
length: 15
DNA: TGTGCCAGCAGCTTGGGCAGGGGGCTCCAAGAGACCCAGTACTTC
CDR3: CASSLGRGLQETQYF

size: few
J: TRBJ1-1
D: .
V: TRBV2
length: 15
DNA: TGTGCCAGCAGTGAAGTAGGCCAAGCCAACACTGAAGCTTTCTTT
CDR3: CASSEVGQANTEAFF

size: .
J: TRBJ1-2
D: .
V: TRBV4-3
length: 15
DNA: TGCGCCAGCAGCCCCGGGGGAAAGGGCCTCTATGGCTACACCTTC
CDR3: CASSPGGKGLYGYTF

size: .
J: TRBJ1-2
D: .
V: TRBV6-1
length: 13
DNA: TGTGCCAGCAGTGATAGGGTTGGCTATGGCTACACCTTC
CDR3: CASSDRVGYGYTF

size: .
J: TRBJ1-6
D: .
V: TRBV6-1
length: 14
DNA: TGTGCCAGCAATGTGGACAGTGATAATTCACCCCTCCACTTT
CDR3: CASNVDSDNSPLHF

size: .
J: TRBJ2-7
D: TRBD1
V: TRBV7-9
length: 15
DNA: TGTGCCAGCAGAAGGACCGGGACAGGGGGCCACGAGCAGTACTTC
CDR3: CASRRTGTGGHEQYF

size: .
J: TRBJ2-2
D: .
V: TRBV27
length: 16
DNA: TGTGCCAGCAGTTTATTAGGACAGCCGAACACCGGGGAGCTGTTTTTT
CDR3: CASSLLGQPNTGELFF

size: .
J: TRBJ1-5
D: .
V: TRBV6-1
length: 17
DNA: TGTGCCAGCAGCGAAACGGACACCCACGGTAGCAATCAGCCCCAGCATTTT
CDR3: CASSETDTHGSNQPQHF

size: once
J: TRBJ1-2
D: .
V: TRBV9
length: 14
DNA: TGTGCCAGCAGCGTAGGCGGTAGGGACTATGGCTACACCTTC
CDR3: CASSVGGRDYGYTF

size: .
J: TRBJ1-2
D: .
V: TRBV27
length: 14
DNA: TGTGCCAGCAGTTTATCGGACGGATCCTATGGCTACACCTTC
CDR3: CASSLSDGSYGYTF

size: .
J: TRBJ1-5
D: .
V: TRBV30
length: 12
DNA: TGTGCCTGGAGTGATCCTGGAGGGCCCGTGCATTTT
CDR3: CAWSDPGGPVHF

size: .
J: TRBJ1-6
D: TRBD1
V: TRBV7-9
length: 16
DNA: TGTGCCAGCAGCTTAGGTGGGGGGGACAGGAATTCACCCCTCCACTTT
CDR3: CASSLGGGDRNSPLHF

size: .
J: TRBJ2-1
D: TRBD1
V: TRBV27
length: 15
DNA: TGTGCCAGCAGTCCTCTCAGGGGGCTTTGGAATGAGCAGTTCTTC
CDR3: CASSPLRGLWNEQFF

size: .
J: TRBJ2-7
D: TRBD1
V: TRBV7-9
length: 14
DNA: TGTGCCAGCAGCCCCCGGGACAGGGCCTACGAGCAGTACTTC
CDR3: CASSPRDRAYEQYF

size: .
J: TRBJ2-1
D: .
V: TRBV5-1
length: 14
DNA: TGCGCCAGCAGCTTGGGGGACTTAAAAGATGAGCAGTTCTTC
CDR3: CASSLGDLKDEQFF

size: .
J: TRBJ2-3
D: .
V: TRBV7-2
length: 15
DNA: TGTGCCAGCAGCTTAAGAAGCTGGGGGTCAGATACGCAGTATTTT
CDR3: CASSLRSWGSDTQYF

size: .
J: TRBJ2-1
D: .
V: TRBV4-3
length: 14
DNA: TGCGCCAGCAGCCAAGAACGGCGGCCCAATGAGCAGTTCTTC
CDR3: CASSQERRPNEQFF

size: .
J: TRBJ1-2
D: TRBD1
V: TRBV7-3
length: 13
DNA: TGTGCCAGCAGCGGAACACAGGGGAATGGCTACACCTTC
CDR3: CASSGTQGNGYTF

size: .
J: TRBJ1-1
D: TRBD1
V: TRBV6-5
length: 14
DNA: TGTGCCAGCAGTACCAGGACAGGGACCACTGAAGCTTTCTTT
CDR3: CASSTRTGTTEAFF

size: once
J: TRBJ1-1
D: .
V: TRBV11-2
length: 13
DNA: TGTGCCAGCAGCTTAGCCAGAGCAAGTGAAGCTTTCTTT
CDR3: CASSLARASEAFF

size: .
J: TRBJ1-6
D: TRBD1
V: TRBV6-1
length: 14
DNA: TGTGCCAGCAGCCCCGGGACAGGGGGTTCACCCCTCCACTTT
CDR3: CASSPGTGGSPLHF

size: .
J: TRBJ1-2
D: TRBD1
V: TRBV10-3
length: 15
DNA: TGTGCCATCAGTGGGGGGACAGGACCCAACTATGGCTACACCTTC
CDR3: CAISGGTGPNYGYTF

size: .
J: TRBJ1-5
D: .
V: TRBV6-1
length: 14
DNA: TGTGCCAGCTTATGGGAGCTTAGCAATCAGCCCCAGCATTTT
CDR3: CASLWELSNQPQHF

size: .
J: TRBJ1-6
D: .
V: TRBV7-9
length: 16
DNA: TGTGCCAGCAGCCGGGACTATGACTCCTATAATTCACCCCTCCACTTT
CDR3: CASSRDYDSYNSPLHF

size: .
J: TRBJ2-7
D: TRBD1
V: TRBV28
length: 16
DNA: TGTGCCAGCAGCCTCACTCCCCGGGACAGAACCTACGAGCAGTACTTC
CDR3: CASSLTPRDRTYEQYF

size: .
J: TRBJ1-4
D: TRBD1
V: TRBV5-1
length: 19
DNA: TGCGCCAGCAGCTCGGCCTTATCCGGGACAGGGGCAACTAATGAAAAACTGTTTTTT
CDR3: CASSSALSGTGATNEKLFF